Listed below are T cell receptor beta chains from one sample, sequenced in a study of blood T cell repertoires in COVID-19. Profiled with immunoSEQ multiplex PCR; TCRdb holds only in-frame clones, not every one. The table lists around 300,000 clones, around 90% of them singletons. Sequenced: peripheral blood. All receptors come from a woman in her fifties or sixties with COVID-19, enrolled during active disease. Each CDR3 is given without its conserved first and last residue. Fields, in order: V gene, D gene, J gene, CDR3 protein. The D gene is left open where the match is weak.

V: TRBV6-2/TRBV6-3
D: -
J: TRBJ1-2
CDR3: ASSYSAVNYGYT

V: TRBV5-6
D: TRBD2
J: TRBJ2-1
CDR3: ASSGGVNEQF

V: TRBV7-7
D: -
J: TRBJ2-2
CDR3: ASSLLLGDTGELF

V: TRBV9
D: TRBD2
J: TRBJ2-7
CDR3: ASSFGAGGTYEQY

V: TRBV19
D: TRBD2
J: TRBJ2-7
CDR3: ASSQTSGRTPYEQY

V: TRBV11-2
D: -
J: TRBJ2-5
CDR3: ASRASSAGEETQY

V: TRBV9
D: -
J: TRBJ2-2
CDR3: ASSVEHSTGELF

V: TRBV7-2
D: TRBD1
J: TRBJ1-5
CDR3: ASSPLAGGASQPQH

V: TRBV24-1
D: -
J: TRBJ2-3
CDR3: ATSLPGGSTQY

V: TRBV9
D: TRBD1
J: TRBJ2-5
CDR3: ASSVGSAGGETQY

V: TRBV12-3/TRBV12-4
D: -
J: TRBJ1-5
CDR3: ASRYRTHQPQH

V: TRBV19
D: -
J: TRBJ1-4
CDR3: ASVASTGGNEKLF

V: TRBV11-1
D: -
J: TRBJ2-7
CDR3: ASSLQQGAYEQY

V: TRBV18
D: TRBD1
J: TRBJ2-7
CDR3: ASSQGRDRASEQY

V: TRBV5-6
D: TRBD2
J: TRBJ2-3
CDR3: ASSLVGGQPDTQY

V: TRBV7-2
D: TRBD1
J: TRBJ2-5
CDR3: ASTTLNSRGQANQETQY

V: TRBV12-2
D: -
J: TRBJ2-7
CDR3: ASRPCSYEQY

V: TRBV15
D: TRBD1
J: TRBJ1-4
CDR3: ATSTSGTGPNEKLF

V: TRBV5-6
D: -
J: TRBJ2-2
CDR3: ASSLVVFGTGELF

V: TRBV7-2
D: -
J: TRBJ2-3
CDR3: ASSLGLVVTDTQY